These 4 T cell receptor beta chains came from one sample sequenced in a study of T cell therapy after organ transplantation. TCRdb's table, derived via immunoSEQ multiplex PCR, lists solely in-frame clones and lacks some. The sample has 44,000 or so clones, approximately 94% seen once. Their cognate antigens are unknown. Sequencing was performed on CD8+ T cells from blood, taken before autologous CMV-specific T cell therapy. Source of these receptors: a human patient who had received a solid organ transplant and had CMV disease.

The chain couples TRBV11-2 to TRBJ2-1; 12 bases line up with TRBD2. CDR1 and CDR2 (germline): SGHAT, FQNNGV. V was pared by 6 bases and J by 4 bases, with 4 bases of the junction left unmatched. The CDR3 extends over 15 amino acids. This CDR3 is CASRRTSGKYNEQFF. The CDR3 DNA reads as TGTGCCAGCAGGCGGACTAGCGGGAAATACAATGAGCAGTTCTTC.

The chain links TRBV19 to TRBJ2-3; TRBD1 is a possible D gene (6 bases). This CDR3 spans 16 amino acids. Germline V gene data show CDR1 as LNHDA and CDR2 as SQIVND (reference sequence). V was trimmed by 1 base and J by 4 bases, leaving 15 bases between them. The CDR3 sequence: CASSIVHAGGPDTQYF. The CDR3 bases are TGTGCCAGTAGTATAGTTCACGCTGGGGGCCCAGATACGCAGTATTTT.

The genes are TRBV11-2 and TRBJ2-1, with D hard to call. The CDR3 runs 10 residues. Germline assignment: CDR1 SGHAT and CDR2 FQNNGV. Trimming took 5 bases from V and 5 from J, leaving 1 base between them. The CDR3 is CASSNNEQFF. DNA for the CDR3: TGTGCCAGCAGCAACAATGAGCAGTTCTTC.

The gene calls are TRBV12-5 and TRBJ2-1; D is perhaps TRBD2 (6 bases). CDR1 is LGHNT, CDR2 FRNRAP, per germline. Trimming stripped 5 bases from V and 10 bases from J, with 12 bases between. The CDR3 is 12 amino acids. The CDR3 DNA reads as TGTGCTAGTGGTACCCTTGGGGGGGAGCAGTTCTTC. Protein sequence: CASGTLGGEQFF.